A few counts support the clone carrying this T cell receptor beta chain. The target antigen is unknown. This CDR3 is 14 amino acids long. The ends lost 4 bases at V and 7 bases at J; junction bases unmatched: 6. Germline CDR1 and CDR2: SGDLS and YYNGEE. The PCR was carried out with 60 Vbeta primers and 13 Jbeta primers. Repertoires were generated with immunoSEQ multiplex PCR, while TCRdb's copy carries only in-frame clones and drops some. This sample has about 150,000 clones, with around 79% found just once. The source of the sample is a study of cytomegalovirus exposure and HLA in healthy donors. Study-wide findings and caveats: Several of the most significant clusters appeared linked to common viral pathogens, based on a later analysis. HLA allele associations emerged for 16,951 TCR beta sequences in a later analysis, at 0.05 false discovery rate. The authors judged a highly shared variant cluster likely a sequencing artifact. Most of the TCR beta V segments (in an earlier analysis) were productive either about 87% or about 30% of the time.

The chain recombines TRBV9 with TRBJ1-4; 8 bases are shared with TRBD1. This sequence originates from a man aged 50-59 years in good health and CMV-seropositive. The sequenced sample consisted of PBMCs. This CDR3 reads CASSHDRGGEKLFF. DNA of the CDR3: TGTGCCAGCAGCCATGACAGGGGAGGTGAAAAACTGTTTTTT.